These 32 T cell receptor beta chains originate from one sample sequenced in a study of T cell responses to AZD1222 COVID-19 vaccine. Method: immunoSEQ multiplex PCR; TCRdb's copy keeps in-frame clones and lacks some. This sample has about 92,000 clones, with approximately 90% found just once. Specimen: peripheral blood, collected on day 0 of AZD1222 vaccination. Receptors originate from an adult in good health.

This sequence joins TRBV4-3 and TRBJ1-4; 8 positions agree with TRBD1. The CDR3 loop spans 15 amino acids. Unmatched junction bases numbered 2, after V lost 1 base and J lost 4 bases. CDR1 and CDR2 (germline): LGHNA, YSLEER. The CDR3 DNA reads TGCGCCAGCAGCCAAGTAGGACAGGGTAATGAAAAACTGTTTTTT. Its translation is CASSQVGQGNEKLFF.

As concerns this clone: The junction differs from germline at one of its ends, possibly a read error. The V gene is TRBV3-1 (or the pseudogene TRBV3-2), the J gene TRBJ1-2, with D perhaps TRBD1 (6 bases). CDR3 size: 15 residues. Germline V lookup: CDR1 LGHDT, CDR2 YNNKEL (reference sequence). CDR3 sequence: CVSSQGEGTIRGYTF. The CDR3 region has the DNA TGTGTCAGCAGCCAAGGGGAGGGGACAATCCGTGGCTACACCTTC.

The chain is built from TRBV28 and TRBJ1-1; 9 bases are shared with TRBD1. CDR1 is MDHEN and CDR2 is SYDVKM in the germline V gene. This CDR3 has 18 residues. V trimming: 4 bases; J trimming: 11 bases; junction bases outside the gene matches: 23. This CDR3 is CASSSHHPLEQGAKGAFF. CDR3 in DNA: TGTGCCAGCAGTTCCCACCATCCCCTCGAACAGGGGGCAAAAGGCGCTTTCTTT.

This chain links TRBV28 with TRBJ1-1, with 8 bases that match TRBD1. Germline V gives CDR1 MDHEN, CDR2 SYDVKM. This CDR3 region has 14 residues. V dropped 5 bases and J dropped 0; count of bases not matched to a gene: 2. This CDR3 is CASSQGAVNTEAFF. The CDR3 DNA reads TGTGCCAGCAGTCAGGGGGCGGTGAACACTGAAGCTTTCTTT.

The genes are TRBV28 and TRBJ2-3; 9 nucleotides agree with TRBD1. The junction had 7 bases not matched to a gene; V was cut back by 3 bases and J by 0 bases. The CDR3 spans 17 residues. CDR1 is MDHEN, CDR2 SYDVKM, per germline. CDR3 region: CASSFGWGQGSTDTQYF. The CDR3 bases are TGTGCCAGCAGTTTCGGCTGGGGACAGGGCAGCACAGATACGCAGTATTTT.

The chain couples TRBV10-1 to TRBJ1-3; maybe TRBD1 (5 bases). The germline V and J ends were trimmed by 6 bases and 8 bases, with 8 bases remaining between them. Germline V CDR1 and CDR2: WNHNN, SYGVQD (reference sequence). CDR3 length: 11 amino acids. CDR3 sequence: CASRTGDTIYF. The CDR3 nucleotides read TGCGCCAGCAGAACAGGCGACACCATATATTTT.

This clone was recorded only once. The V call is TRBV15, the J call TRBJ1-6; D call uncertain. This CDR3 region has 13 residues. Germline CDR1 reads LNHNV; CDR2 reads YYDKDF (reference sequence). V was trimmed by 1 base and J by 10 bases, leaving 8 bases between them. CDR3 sequence reads: CATSRGLESPLHF. The CDR3 DNA sequence: TGTGCCACCAGCAGAGGGTTGGAGTCACCCCTCCACTTT.

This clone was observed a single time. V and J are TRBV3-1 (or the pseudogene TRBV3-2) and TRBJ2-7, with 9 bases aligning to TRBD2. This CDR3 spans 15 amino acids. The trim removed 3 bases at V and 6 bases at J, leaving 9 bases unmatched. The germline CDR1 and CDR2 sequences are LGHDT and YNNKEL (reference sequence). Here the CDR3 reads CASSQSASGALEQYF. For the CDR3, the DNA is TGTGCCAGCAGCCAGTCGGCTAGCGGGGCACTCGAGCAGTACTTC.

This clone is a singleton in its sample. The rearrangement joins TRBV2 to TRBJ1-1; perhaps TRBD1 as D (6 bases). Trimming took 11 bases from V and 4 from J, leaving 14 bases between them. Germline CDR1 and CDR2: SNHLY and FYNNEI. The CDR3 sequence is 12 residues long. This CDR3 is CAGQGTGTEAFF. The CDR3 DNA sequence: TGTGCCGGCCAGGGGACGGGCACTGAAGCTTTCTTT.

The genes are TRBV10-3 and TRBJ1-1; D unclear. This CDR3 has 15 residues. CDR1 is ENHRY, CDR2 SYGVKD, per germline. Trimming took 4 bases from V and 0 from J, leaving 12 bases between them. The CDR3 region is CAISGSRTLNTEAFF. DNA of the CDR3: TGTGCCATCAGTGGTAGTAGGACCCTGAACACTGAAGCTTTCTTT.

The chain combines TRBV11-2 with TRBJ1-5, with 10 bases lining up with TRBD1. Per germline, CDR1 SGHAT and CDR2 FQNNGV. The ends lost 5 bases at V and 3 bases at J; junction bases unmatched: 4. The CDR3 totals 15 residues. CDR3 region: CASSPGTGANQPQHF. The CDR3 region has the DNA TGTGCCAGCAGCCCCGGGACAGGGGCCAATCAGCCCCAGCATTTT. Variable domain in full (rest from reference TRBV11-2 and TRBJ1-5): EAGVAQSPRYKIIEKRQSVAFWCNPISGHATLYWYQQILGQGPKLLIQFQNNGVVDDSQLPKDRFSAERLKGVDSTLKIQPAKLEDSAVYLCASSPGTGANQPQHFGDGTRLSIL.

This rearrangement joins TRBV3-1 (or the pseudogene TRBV3-2) to TRBJ1-1; 7 nucleotides match TRBD1. Germline V gene lookup returns CDR1 LGHDT and CDR2 YNNKEL (reference sequence). Germline trimming cut 4 bases from V and 1 base from J; bases unmatched to any gene: 6. CDR3 size: 15 residues. In DNA form, the CDR3 reads TGTGCCAGCAGCCCCGGGACAGACCAGAACACTGAAGCTTTCTTT. Its protein is CASSPGTDQNTEAFF.

The chain recombines TRBV10-3 with TRBJ1-4; D may be TRBD1 (5 bases). Trimming stripped 4 bases from V and 6 bases from J, with 12 bases between. CDR3 length: 14 amino acids. Germline values: CDR1 ENHRY, CDR2 SYGVKD. The CDR3 bases are TGTGCCATCAGTGCAGGCGGGACGGATGAAAAACTGTTTTTT. Amino acids: CAISAGGTDEKLFF.

This clone occurred once. CDR3 sequence: CSVELGQGAGEQYF. The CDR3 coding sequence is TGCAGCGTTGAATTGGGACAGGGGGCGGGGGAGCAGTACTTC. The chain links TRBV29-1 to TRBJ2-7, with TRBD1 matching over 12 bases. J lost 7 bases, V lost 2 bases, and 6 bases had no gene match. CDR3 size: 14 residues. Looked up from germline, CDR1 is SQVTM and CDR2 is ANQGSEA.

V is TRBV11-3 and J is TRBJ2-3; D possibly uses TRBD1 or TRBD2 (5 bases each). Germline CDR1 and CDR2: SGHNT and YENEEA. CDR3 size: 15 residues. Trimming cost V 5 bases and J 0 bases, with 12 bases left between them. The CDR3 reads CASSPMGPSTDTQYF. CDR3 DNA: TGTGCCAGCAGCCCGATGGGACCTAGCACAGATACGCAGTATTTT. Variable domain in full (rest from reference TRBV11-3 and TRBJ2-3): EAGVVQSPRYKIIEKKQPVAFWCNPISGHNTLYWYLQNLGQGPELLIRYENEEAVDDSQLPKDRFSAERLKGVDSTLKIQPAELGDSAVYLCASSPMGPSTDTQYFGPGTRLTVL.

CDR3 loop: CASRSGGLNTEAFF. The CDR3 region has the DNA TGTGCCAGCAGGTCAGGGGGGCTGAACACTGAAGCTTTCTTT. V usage is TRBV27 and J usage is TRBJ1-1; TRBD1 matches 7 bases. CDR1 is MNHEY and CDR2 is SMNVEV in the germline V gene (reference sequence). J was trimmed by 0 bases and V by 6 bases; bases with no gene match: 4. The CDR3 consists of 14 residues.

V gene TRBV7-2 combines with J gene TRBJ1-3; perhaps TRBD1 as D (5 bases). Germline-derived CDR1 and CDR2 are SGHTA and FQGNSA. The CDR3 consists of 16 residues. V shed 1 base and J shed 4 bases, with 14 bases lying between them. The DNA for the CDR3 is TGTGCCAGCAGCTTAGGTTGGGGCCCCGTCGGAAACACCATATATTTT. Its translation is CASSLGWGPVGNTIYF.

CDR3 sequence reads: CASSISEDTEAFF. DNA of the CDR3: TGTGCCAGTAGTATCTCGGAGGACACTGAAGCTTTCTTT. J is TRBJ1-1 and V is TRBV19; D is undetermined. Trimming took off 3 bases at V and 3 bases at J, with 8 bases between the two ends. Per germline, CDR1 LNHDA and CDR2 SQIVND (reference sequence). The CDR3 totals 13 residues. Together with reference TRBV19 and TRBJ1-1, the CDR3 gives the full variable domain: DGGITQSPKYLFRKEGQNVTLSCEQNLNHDAMYWYRQDPGQGLRLIYYSQIVNDFQKGDIAEGYSVSREKKESFPLTVTSAQKNPTAFYLCASSISEDTEAFFGQGTRLTVV.

This clone was seen just once. The chain joins TRBV11-2 to TRBJ1-1; a weak D match, TRBD1 (5 bases). V lost 5 bases, J lost 5 bases, and 18 bases lay in between. The CDR3 consists of 15 residues. From germline, CDR1 is SGHAT and CDR2 FQNNGV. CDR3 sequence: CASSPVSGVGTEAFF. The CDR3 coding sequence is TGTGCCAGCAGCCCTGTCTCGGGGGTTGGGACTGAAGCTTTCTTT.

This rearrangement joins TRBV9 to TRBJ1-2; no clear D. The CDR3 extends over 16 amino acids. Germline V gene data show CDR1 as SGDLS and CDR2 as YYNGEE. V was pared by 3 bases and J by 4 bases, with 19 bases between. The CDR3 loop reads CASSDSPARVSYGYTF. CDR3 coding DNA: TGTGCCAGCAGCGACTCCCCGGCACGGGTGAGCTATGGCTACACCTTC.

This clone was seen only a few times. This rearrangement joins TRBV12-5 to TRBJ1-2; a weak D match, TRBD1 (5 bases). The CDR3 is 15 residues long. Between the trimmed V and J ends, which lost 1 base and 3 bases, there was a span of 12 bases. Germline CDR1 reads LGHNT; CDR2 reads FRNRAP. DNA of the CDR3: TGTGCTAGTGGTTTGGGGGGACCCCTTGACTATGGCTACACCTTC. Its protein is CASGLGGPLDYGYTF.

V gene TRBV6-5 combines with J gene TRBJ1-4; unclear D gene. V was cut by 6 bases and J by 4 bases, with 9 bases left in between. CDR1 and CDR2 (germline): MNHEY, SVGAGI. CDR3 length: 13 amino acids. This CDR3 reads CASSFGLNEKLFF. The CDR3 DNA reads TGTGCCAGCAGCTTCGGACTTAATGAAAAACTGTTTTTT.

The chain combines TRBV5-4 with TRBJ1-2; TRBD1 is a possible D gene (5 bases). The CDR3 spans 14 residues. V lost 1 base, J lost 5 bases, and 12 bases lay in between. Germline V CDR1 and CDR2: SGHNT, YYREEE (reference sequence). The CDR3 protein is CASSLPRDSYGYTF. In nucleotides, the CDR3 is TGTGCCAGCAGCTTGCCCCGGGACTCGTATGGCTACACCTTC.

This sequence joins TRBV6-5 and TRBJ1-2; possible D gene TRBD1, 6 bases. The V end lost 6 bases, the J end lost 4 bases, and 15 bases lay between the germline ends. Germline assignment: CDR1 MNHEY and CDR2 SVGAGI. This CDR3 contains 14 residues. Here the CDR3 reads CASSPTGGAYGYTF. The CDR3 DNA sequence: TGTGCCAGCAGCCCAACGGGGGGGGCCTATGGCTACACCTTC.

This clone has a handful of counts. The chain recombines TRBV5-6 with TRBJ2-7; 10 bases map to TRBD2. The CDR3 contains 18 residues. CDR1 is SGHDT and CDR2 is YYEEEE in the germline V gene. V shed 0 bases and J 3 bases; nucleotides not matched to a gene: 12. The CDR3 spells CASSLARRSLAGVYEQYF. The CDR3 DNA is TGTGCCAGCAGCTTGGCCAGGCGGTCTCTAGCGGGGGTCTACGAGCAGTACTTC.

The chain links TRBV28 to TRBJ1-2; perhaps TRBD1 as D (6 bases). This CDR3 has 16 amino acids. Germline V lookup: CDR1 MDHEN, CDR2 SYDVKM. Trimming stripped 6 bases from V and 0 bases from J, with 17 bases between. The CDR3 sequence: CASSVTGQSANYGYTF. In DNA, the CDR3 is TGTGCCAGCAGCGTCACCGGACAGTCCGCTAACTATGGCTACACCTTC.

The CDR3 region is CASSLEAGRVYGYTF. In nucleotides, the CDR3 is TGTGCCAGCAGCTTGGAGGCAGGGAGAGTCTATGGCTACACCTTC. The genes are TRBV5-6 and TRBJ1-2; the D gene is possibly TRBD1 (5 bases). The CDR3 is made up of 15 amino acids. Germline V gene lookup returns CDR1 SGHDT and CDR2 YYEEEE. Trimming removed 0 bases from V and 4 bases from J, with 13 bases in between.

The CDR3 reads CAWSARILAEQYF. In nucleotides, the CDR3 is TGTGCCTGGAGTGCGCGTATCCTGGCCGAGCAGTACTTC. The gene calls are TRBV30 and TRBJ2-7; D ambiguous. Trimming removed 1 base from V and 6 bases from J, with 13 bases in between. Germline V gene lookup returns CDR1 GTSNPN and CDR2 SVGIG (reference sequence). This CDR3 region has 13 residues. Drawing the rest from reference TRBV30 and TRBJ2-7, the complete variable domain is SQTIHQWPATLVQPVGSPLSLECTVEGTSNPNLYWYRQAAGRGLQLLFYSVGIGQISSEVPQNLSASRPQDRQFILSSKKLLLSDSGFYLCAWSARILAEQYFGPGTRLTVT.

This chain connects TRBV5-1 to TRBJ1-2; D ambiguous. Trimming took off 0 bases at V and 0 bases at J, with 6 bases between the two ends. The CDR3 spans 14 residues. From germline, CDR1 is SGHRS and CDR2 YFSETQ. The DNA for the CDR3 is TGCGCCAGCAGCTTGGAGTCCCCTAACTATGGCTACACCTTC. Translating gives CASSLESPNYGYTF.

J is TRBJ1-5 and V is TRBV18; D perhaps matches TRBD1 (6 bases). This CDR3 has 16 residues. With 4 bases removed from V and 0 bases from J, the gap between germline ends came to 13 bases. CDR1 and CDR2 from the germline V gene are KGHSH and LQKENI. The CDR3 region has the DNA TGTGCCAGCTCACTACAGGGACGGGCTAGCAATCAGCCCCAGCATTTT. Protein: CASSLQGRASNQPQHF. Full variable domain (missing parts from reference TRBV18 and TRBJ1-5): NAGVMQNPRHLVRRRGQEARLRCSPMKGHSHVYWYRQLPEEGLKFMVYLQKENIIDESGMPKERFSAEFPKEGPSILRIQQVVRGDSAAYFCASSLQGRASNQPQHFGDGTRLSIL.

This clone showed up just once. The chain couples TRBV11-2 to TRBJ1-4; the D is unclear. The CDR3 extends over 13 amino acids. The V end lost 1 base, the J end lost 6 bases, and 6 bases lay between the germline ends. CDR1 is SGHAT, CDR2 FQNNGV, per germline. CDR3: CASSLAGYEKLFF. CDR3 sequence (DNA): TGTGCCAGCAGCTTAGCGGGTTATGAAAAACTGTTTTTT. Full variable domain (remainder filled in from reference TRBV11-2 and TRBJ1-4): EAGVAQSPRYKIIEKRQSVAFWCNPISGHATLYWYQQILGQGPKLLIQFQNNGVVDDSQLPKDRFSAERLKGVDSTLKIQPAKLEDSAVYLCASSLAGYEKLFFGSGTQLSVL.

CDR3 protein: CASSYMLRGLAFF. The DNA for the CDR3 is TGTGCCAGCAGTTATATGCTGCGGGGTCTGGCTTTCTTT. This rearrangement joins TRBV6-2 or TRBV6-3 to TRBJ1-1; D is unresolved. Germline assignment: CDR1 MNHEY and CDR2 SVGEGT. Trimming took off 3 bases at V and 11 bases at J, with 16 bases between the two ends. The CDR3 is made up of 13 amino acids.